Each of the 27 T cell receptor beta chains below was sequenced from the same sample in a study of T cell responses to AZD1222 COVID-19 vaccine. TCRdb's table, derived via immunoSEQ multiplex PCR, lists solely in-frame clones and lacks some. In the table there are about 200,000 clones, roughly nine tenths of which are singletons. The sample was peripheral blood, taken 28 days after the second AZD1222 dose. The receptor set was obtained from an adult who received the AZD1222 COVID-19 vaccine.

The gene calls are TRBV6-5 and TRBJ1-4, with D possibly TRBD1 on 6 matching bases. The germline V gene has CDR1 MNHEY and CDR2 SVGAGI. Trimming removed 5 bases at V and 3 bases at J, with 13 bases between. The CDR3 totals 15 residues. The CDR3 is CASSPEGVSNEKLFF. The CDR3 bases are TGTGCCAGCAGTCCCGAGGGGGTGTCTAATGAAAAACTGTTTTTT.

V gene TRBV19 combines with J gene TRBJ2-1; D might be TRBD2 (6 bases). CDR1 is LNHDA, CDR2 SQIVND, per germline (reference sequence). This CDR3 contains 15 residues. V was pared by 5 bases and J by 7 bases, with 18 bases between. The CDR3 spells CASSPQTGAMNEQFF. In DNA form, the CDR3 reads TGTGCCAGTAGTCCCCAAACGGGAGCAATGAATGAGCAGTTCTTC. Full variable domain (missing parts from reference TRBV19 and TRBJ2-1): DGGITQSPKYLFRKEGQNVTLSCEQNLNHDAMYWYRQDPGQGLRLIYYSQIVNDFQKGDIAEGYSVSREKKESFPLTVTSAQKNPTAFYLCASSPQTGAMNEQFFGPGTRLTVL.

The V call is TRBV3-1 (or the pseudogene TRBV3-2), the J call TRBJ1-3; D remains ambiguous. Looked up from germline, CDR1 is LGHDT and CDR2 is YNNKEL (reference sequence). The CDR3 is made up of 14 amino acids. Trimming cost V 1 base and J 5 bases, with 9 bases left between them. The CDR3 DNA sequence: TGTGCCAGCAGCCAAGGAGAGGGAAGAAACACCATATATTTT. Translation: CASSQGEGRNTIYF.

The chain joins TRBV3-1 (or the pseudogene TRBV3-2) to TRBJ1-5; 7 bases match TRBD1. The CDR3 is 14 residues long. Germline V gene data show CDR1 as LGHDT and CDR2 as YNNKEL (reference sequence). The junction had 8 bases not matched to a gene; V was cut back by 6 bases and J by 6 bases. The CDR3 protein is CASSLGQNVQPQHF. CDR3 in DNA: TGTGCCAGCAGTCTGGGACAGAATGTTCAGCCCCAGCATTTT.

The CDR3 nucleotides are TGTGCCAGCAGCCGGACAGGGCAATATGGCTACACCTTC. Translation: CASSRTGQYGYTF. The chain combines TRBV7-6 with TRBJ1-2, with 8 bases matching TRBD1. The CDR3 totals 13 residues. V lost 5 bases, J lost 5 bases, and 4 bases stayed unmatched. In germline, CDR1 is SGHVS, CDR2 FNYEAQ.

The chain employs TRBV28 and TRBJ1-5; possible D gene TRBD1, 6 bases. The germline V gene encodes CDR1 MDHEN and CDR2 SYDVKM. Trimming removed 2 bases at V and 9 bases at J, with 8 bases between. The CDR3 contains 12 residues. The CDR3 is CASSLQGRPQHF. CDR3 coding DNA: TGTGCCAGCAGTTTACAGGGGAGGCCCCAGCATTTT.

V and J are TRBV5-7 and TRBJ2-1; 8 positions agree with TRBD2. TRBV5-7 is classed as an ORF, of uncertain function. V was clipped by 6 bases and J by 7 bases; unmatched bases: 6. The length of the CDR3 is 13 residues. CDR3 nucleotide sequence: TGTGCCAGCATGACTAGCGACCAGAATGAGCAGTTCTTC. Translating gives CASMTSDQNEQFF.

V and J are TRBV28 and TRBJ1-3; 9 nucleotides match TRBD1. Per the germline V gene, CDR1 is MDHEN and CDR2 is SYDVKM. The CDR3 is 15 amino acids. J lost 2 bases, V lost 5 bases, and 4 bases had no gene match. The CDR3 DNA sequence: TGTGCCAGCAGTCCCCGGACAGGGGCTGGAAACACCATATATTTT. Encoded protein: CASSPRTGAGNTIYF.

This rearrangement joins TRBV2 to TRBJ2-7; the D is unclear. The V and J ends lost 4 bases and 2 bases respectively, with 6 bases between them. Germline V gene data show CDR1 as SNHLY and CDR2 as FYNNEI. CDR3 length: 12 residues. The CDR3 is CASSGSAYEQYF. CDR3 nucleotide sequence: TGTGCCAGCAGTGGGTCTGCCTACGAGCAGTACTTC.

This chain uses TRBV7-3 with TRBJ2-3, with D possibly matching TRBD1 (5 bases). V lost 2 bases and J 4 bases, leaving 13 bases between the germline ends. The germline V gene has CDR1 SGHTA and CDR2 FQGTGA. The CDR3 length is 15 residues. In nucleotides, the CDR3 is TGTGCCAGCAGCTTAGAGTGGGGCACAGCAGATACGCAGTATTTT. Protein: CASSLEWGTADTQYF.

Written as DNA, the CDR3 is TGTGCCAGTAGAGTGGACAGGCTGAACACCGGGGAGCTGTTTTTT. Protein: CASRVDRLNTGELFF. This sequence joins TRBV19 and TRBJ2-2, with 7 bases identical to TRBD1. The germline V gene has CDR1 LNHDA and CDR2 SQIVND (reference sequence). CDR3 length equals 15 residues. Trimming removed 6 bases from V and 1 base from J; junction bases left unmatched: 5.

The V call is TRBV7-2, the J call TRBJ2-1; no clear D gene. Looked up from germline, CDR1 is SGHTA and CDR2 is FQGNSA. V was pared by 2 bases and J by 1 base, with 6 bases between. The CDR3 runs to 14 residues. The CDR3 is CASSLISSYNEQFF. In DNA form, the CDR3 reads TGTGCCAGCAGCTTAATTTCATCCTACAATGAGCAGTTCTTC.

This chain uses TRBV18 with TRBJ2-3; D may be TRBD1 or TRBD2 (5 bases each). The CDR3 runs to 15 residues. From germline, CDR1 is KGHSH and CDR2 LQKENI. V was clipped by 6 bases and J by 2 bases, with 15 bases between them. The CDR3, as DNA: TGTGCCAGCTCCACAGGACTTGCGGACACAGATACGCAGTATTTT. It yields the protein CASSTGLADTDTQYF.

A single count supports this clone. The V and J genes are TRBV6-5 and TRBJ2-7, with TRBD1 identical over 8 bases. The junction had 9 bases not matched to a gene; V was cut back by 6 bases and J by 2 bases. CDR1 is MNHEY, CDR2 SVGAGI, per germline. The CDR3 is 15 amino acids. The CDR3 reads CASRRQGAETYEQYF. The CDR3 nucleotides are TGTGCCAGCAGGAGGCAGGGGGCGGAGACCTACGAGCAGTACTTC.

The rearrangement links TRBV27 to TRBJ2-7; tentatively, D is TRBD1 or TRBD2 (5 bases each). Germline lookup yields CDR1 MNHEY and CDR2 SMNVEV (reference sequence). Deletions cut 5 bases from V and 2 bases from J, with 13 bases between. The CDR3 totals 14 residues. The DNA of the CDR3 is TGTGCCAGCAGTCGGGACGGCACTACCTACGAGCAGTACTTC. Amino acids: CASSRDGTTYEQYF.

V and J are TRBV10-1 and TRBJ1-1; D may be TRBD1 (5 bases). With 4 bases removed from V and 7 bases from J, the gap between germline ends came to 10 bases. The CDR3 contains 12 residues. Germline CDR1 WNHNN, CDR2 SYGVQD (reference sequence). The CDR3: CASSVRGGEAFF. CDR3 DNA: TGCGCCAGCAGTGTCCGGGGCGGTGAAGCTTTCTTT.

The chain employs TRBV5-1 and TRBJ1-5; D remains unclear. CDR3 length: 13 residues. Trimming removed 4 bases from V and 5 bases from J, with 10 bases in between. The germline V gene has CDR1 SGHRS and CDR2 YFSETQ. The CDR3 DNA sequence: TGCGCCAGCAGCGACCTGCCCGATCAGCCCCAGCATTTT. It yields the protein CASSDLPDQPQHF.

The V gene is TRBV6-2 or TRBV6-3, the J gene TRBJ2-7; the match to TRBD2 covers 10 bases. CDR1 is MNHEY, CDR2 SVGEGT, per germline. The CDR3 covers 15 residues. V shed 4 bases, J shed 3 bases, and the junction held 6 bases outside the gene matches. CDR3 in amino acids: CASSSPLAGDYEQYF. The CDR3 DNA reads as TGTGCCAGCAGTTCTCCTCTAGCGGGAGACTACGAGCAGTACTTC.

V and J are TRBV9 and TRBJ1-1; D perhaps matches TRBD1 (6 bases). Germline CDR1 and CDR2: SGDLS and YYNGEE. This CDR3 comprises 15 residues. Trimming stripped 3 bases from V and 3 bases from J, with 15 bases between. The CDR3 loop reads CASSEEAGVDTEAFF. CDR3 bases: TGTGCCAGCAGCGAGGAGGCAGGGGTTGACACTGAAGCTTTCTTT.

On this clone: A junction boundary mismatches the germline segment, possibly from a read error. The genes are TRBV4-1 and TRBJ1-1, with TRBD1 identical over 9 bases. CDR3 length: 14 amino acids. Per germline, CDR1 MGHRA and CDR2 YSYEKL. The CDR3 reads CATSPQGANTEAFF. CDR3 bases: TGCGCCACCAGCCCACAGGGGGCTAACACTGAAGCTTTCTTT.

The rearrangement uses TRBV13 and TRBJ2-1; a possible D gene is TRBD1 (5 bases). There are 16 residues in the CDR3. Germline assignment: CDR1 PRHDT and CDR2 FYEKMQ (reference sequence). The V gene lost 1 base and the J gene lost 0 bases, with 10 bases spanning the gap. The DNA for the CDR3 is TGTGCCAGCAGCTTAGCATTGACAGTCTCCTACAATGAGCAGTTCTTC. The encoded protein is CASSLALTVSYNEQFF.

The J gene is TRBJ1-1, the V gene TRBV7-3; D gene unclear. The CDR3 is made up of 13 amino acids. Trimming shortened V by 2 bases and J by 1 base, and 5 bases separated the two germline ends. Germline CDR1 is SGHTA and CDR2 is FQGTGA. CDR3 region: CASSLEGNTEAFF. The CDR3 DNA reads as TGTGCCAGCAGCTTAGAGGGGAACACTGAAGCTTTCTTT.

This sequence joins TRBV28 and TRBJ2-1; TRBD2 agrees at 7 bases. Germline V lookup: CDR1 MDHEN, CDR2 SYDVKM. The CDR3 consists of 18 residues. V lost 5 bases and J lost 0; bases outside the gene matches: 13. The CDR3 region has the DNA TGTGCCAGCAGTCCCCCCCCGGGGCGGGAGTACTCCTACAATGAGCAGTTCTTC. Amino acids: CASSPPPGREYSYNEQFF.

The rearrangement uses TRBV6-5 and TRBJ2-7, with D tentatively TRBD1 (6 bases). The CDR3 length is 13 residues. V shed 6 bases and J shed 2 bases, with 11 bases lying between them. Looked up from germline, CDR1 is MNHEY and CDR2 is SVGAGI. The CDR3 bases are TGTGCCAGCAGGAACAGGGTTACCTACGAGCAGTACTTC. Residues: CASRNRVTYEQYF.

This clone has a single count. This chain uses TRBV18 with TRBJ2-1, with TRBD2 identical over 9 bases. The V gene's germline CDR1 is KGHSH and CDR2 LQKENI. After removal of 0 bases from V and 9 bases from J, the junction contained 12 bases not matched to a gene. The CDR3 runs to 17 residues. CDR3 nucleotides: TGTGCCAGCTCACCACCCGGATTAGCGGGAGTGTTCGGTGAGCAGTTCTTC. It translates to CASSPPGLAGVFGEQFF.

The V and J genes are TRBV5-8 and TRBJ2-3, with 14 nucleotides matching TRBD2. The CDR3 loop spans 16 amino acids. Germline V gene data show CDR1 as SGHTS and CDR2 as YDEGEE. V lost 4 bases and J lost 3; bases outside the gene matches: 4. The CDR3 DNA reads TGTGCCAGCAGCACCGGGACTAGCGGGAGTACAGATACGCAGTATTTT. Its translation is CASSTGTSGSTDTQYF. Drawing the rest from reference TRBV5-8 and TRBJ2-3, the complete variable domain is EAGVTQSPTHLIKTRGQQATLRCSPISGHTSVYWYQQALGLGLQFLLWYDEGEERNRGNFPPRFSGRQFPNYSSELNVNALELEDSALYLCASSTGTSGSTDTQYFGPGTRLTVL.

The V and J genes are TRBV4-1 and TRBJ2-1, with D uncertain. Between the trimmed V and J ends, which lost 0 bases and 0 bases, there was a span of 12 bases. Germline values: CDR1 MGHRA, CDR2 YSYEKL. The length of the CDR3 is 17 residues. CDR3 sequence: CASSQDLAATSYNEQFF. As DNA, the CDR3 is TGCGCCAGCAGCCAAGATCTCGCAGCCACCTCCTACAATGAGCAGTTCTTC.